This entry features one T cell receptor (beta chain) sequence. The record originates from a study of blood T cell repertoires in COVID-19. Turning to the study itself: Both acute and convalescent COVID-19 samples were obtained from the United States, Italy and Spain. In each case, the material was cDNA or gDNA derived from T cells, B-cell-depleted T cells, or PBMCs.

In the original workflow: Estimation of nucleated cell counts relied on the amplification of reference gene primers. Sequenced by immunoSEQ multiplex PCR; TCRdb stores in-frame clones only, minus some. D and trimming come from the DNA, and the V and J calls and clone size come from that table. The sample has more than 150,000 clones, approximately 89% seen once; the top ten hold around 2.7%. This clonotype originated in a man aged 35 to 55 with active or convalescent COVID-19. Specimen: peripheral blood.

The CDR3 bases are TGTGCCAGCAGCCAAGCCCCACTCGTGGGAAACACCATATATTTT. This gives the protein CASSQAPLVGNTIYF. The rearrangement joins TRBV3-1 (or the pseudogene TRBV3-2) to TRBJ1-3; D remains unclear. V was cut by 1 base and J by 4 bases, with 11 bases left in between. The V gene's germline CDR1 is LGHDT and CDR2 YNNKEL (reference sequence). The CDR3 totals 15 residues.